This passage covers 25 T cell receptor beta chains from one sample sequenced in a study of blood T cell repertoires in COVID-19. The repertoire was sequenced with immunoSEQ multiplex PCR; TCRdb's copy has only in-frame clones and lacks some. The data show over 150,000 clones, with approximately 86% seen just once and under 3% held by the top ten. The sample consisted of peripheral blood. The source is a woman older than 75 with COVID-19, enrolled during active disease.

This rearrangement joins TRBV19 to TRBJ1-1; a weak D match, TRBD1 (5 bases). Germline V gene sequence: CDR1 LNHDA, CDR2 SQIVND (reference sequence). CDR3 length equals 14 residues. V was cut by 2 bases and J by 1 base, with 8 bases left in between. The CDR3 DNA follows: TGTGCCAGTAGTATAATAGGGGAGAACACTGAAGCTTTCTTT. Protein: CASSIIGENTEAFF. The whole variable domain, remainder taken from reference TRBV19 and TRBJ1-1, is DGGITQSPKYLFRKEGQNVTLSCEQNLNHDAMYWYRQDPGQGLRLIYYSQIVNDFQKGDIAEGYSVSREKKESFPLTVTSAQKNPTAFYLCASSIIGENTEAFFGQGTRLTVV.

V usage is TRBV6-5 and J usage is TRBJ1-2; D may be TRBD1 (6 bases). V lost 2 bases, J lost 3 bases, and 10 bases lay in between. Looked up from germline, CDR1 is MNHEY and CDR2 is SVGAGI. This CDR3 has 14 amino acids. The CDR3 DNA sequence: TGTGCCAGCAGTTACGGGGGGGCCCACTATGGCTACACCTTC. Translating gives CASSYGGAHYGYTF.

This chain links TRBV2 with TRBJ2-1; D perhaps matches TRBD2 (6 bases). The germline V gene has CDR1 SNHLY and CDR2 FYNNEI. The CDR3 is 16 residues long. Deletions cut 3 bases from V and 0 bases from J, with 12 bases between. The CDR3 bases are TGTGCCAGCAGTGATCCCCGGGGGAGCTCCTACAATGAGCAGTTCTTC. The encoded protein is CASSDPRGSSYNEQFF.

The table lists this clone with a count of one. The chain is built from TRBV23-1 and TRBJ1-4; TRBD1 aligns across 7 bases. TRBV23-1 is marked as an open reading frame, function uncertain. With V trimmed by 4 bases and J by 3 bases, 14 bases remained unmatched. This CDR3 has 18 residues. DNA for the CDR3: TGCGCCAGCAGTCCACATGGAGGGGGCTGGTTTGCTAATGAAAAACTGTTTTTT. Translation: CASSPHGGGWFANEKLFF.

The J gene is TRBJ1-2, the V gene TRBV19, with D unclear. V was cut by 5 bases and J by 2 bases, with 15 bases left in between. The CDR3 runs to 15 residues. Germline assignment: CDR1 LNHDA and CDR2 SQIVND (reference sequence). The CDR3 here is CASSRPGVENYGYTF. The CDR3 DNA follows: TGTGCCAGTAGTCGACCCGGGGTGGAAAACTATGGCTACACCTTC.

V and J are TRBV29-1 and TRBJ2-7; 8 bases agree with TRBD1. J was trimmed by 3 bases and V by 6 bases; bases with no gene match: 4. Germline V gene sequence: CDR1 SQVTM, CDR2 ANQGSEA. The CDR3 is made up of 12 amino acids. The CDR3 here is CSVRDRGYEQYF. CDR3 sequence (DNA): TGCAGCGTCCGTGACAGGGGCTACGAGCAGTACTTC.

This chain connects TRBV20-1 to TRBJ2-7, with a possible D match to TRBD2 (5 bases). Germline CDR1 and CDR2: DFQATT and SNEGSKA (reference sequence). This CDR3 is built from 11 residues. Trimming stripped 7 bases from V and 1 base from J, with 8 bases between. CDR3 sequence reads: CSGSGSYEQYF. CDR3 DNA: TGCAGTGGAAGCGGTTCCTACGAGCAGTACTTC.

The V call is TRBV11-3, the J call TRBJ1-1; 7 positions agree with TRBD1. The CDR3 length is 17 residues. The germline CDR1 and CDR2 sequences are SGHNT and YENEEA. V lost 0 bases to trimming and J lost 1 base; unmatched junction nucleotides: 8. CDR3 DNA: TGTGCCAGCAGCTTAGATCTCCCGGGACAGCGGAACACTGAAGCTTTCTTT. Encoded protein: CASSLDLPGQRNTEAFF.

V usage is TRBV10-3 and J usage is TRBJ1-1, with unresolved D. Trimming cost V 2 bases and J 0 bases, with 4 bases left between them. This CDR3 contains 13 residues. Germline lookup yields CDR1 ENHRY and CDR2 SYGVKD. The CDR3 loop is CAISEGLNTEAFF. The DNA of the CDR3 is TGTGCCATCAGTGAGGGGCTGAACACTGAAGCTTTCTTT.

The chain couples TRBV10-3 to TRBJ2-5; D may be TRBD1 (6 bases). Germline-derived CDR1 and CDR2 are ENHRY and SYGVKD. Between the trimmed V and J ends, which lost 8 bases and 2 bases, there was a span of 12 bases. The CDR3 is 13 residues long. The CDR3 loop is CAIGRTAQETQYF. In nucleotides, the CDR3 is TGTGCCATCGGAAGGACAGCACAAGAGACCCAGTACTTC.

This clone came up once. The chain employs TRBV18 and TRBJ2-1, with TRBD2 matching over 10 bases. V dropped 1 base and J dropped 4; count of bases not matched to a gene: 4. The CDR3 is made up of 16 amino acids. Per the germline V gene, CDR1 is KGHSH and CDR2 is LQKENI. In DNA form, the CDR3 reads TGTGCCAGCTCACCACTCCTAGCGGGAGATTACAATGAGCAGTTCTTC. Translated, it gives CASSPLLAGDYNEQFF.

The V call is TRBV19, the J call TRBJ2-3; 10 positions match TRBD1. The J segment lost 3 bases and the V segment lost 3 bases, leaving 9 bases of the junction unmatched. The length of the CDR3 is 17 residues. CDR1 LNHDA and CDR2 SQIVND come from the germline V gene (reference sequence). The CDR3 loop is CASSMGGTGVGTDTQYF. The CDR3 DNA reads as TGTGCCAGTAGTATGGGGGGGACAGGGGTCGGAACAGATACGCAGTATTTT.

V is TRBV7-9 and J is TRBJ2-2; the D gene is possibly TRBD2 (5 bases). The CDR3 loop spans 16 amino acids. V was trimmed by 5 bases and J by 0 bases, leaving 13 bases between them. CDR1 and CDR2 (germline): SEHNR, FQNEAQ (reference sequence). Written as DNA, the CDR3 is TGTGCCAGCAGCCGCTCCGGGATGTCGAACACCGGGGAGCTGTTTTTT. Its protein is CASSRSGMSNTGELFF.

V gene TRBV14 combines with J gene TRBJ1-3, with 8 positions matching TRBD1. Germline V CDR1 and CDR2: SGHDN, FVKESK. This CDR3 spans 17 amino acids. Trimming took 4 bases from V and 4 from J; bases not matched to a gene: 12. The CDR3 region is CASSLGVGGTGGNTIYF. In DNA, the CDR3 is TGTGCCAGCAGCCTCGGAGTCGGAGGGACAGGCGGAAACACCATATATTTT.

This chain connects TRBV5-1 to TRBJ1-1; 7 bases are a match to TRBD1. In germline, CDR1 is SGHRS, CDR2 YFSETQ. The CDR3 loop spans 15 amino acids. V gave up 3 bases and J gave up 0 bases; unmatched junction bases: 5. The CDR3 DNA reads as TGCGCCAGCAGCTCTGGGACAGCTGTGAACACTGAAGCTTTCTTT. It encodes CASSSGTAVNTEAFF.

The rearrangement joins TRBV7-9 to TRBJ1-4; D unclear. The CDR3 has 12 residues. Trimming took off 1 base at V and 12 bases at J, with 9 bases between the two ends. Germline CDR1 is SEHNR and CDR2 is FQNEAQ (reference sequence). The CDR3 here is CASSLVDFQLFF. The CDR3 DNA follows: TGTGCCAGCAGCTTAGTTGACTTTCAACTGTTTTTT.

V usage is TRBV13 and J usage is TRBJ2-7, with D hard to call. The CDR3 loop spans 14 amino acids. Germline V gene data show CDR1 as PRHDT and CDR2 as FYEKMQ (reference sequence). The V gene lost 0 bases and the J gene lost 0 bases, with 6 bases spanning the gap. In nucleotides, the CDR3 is TGTGCCAGCAGCTTAGGTGCGGCCTCCTACGAGCAGTACTTC. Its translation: CASSLGAASYEQYF.

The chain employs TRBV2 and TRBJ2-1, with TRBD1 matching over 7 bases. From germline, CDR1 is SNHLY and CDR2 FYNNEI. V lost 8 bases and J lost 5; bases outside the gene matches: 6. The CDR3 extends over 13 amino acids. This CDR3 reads CASFRDRDNEQFF. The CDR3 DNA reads TGTGCCAGCTTCCGGGACAGAGACAATGAGCAGTTCTTC.

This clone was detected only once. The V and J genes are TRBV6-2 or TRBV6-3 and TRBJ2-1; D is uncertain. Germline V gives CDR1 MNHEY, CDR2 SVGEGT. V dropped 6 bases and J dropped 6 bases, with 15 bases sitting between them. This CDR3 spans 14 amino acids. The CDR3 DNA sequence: TGTGCCAGCAGCCGCCGCGTTGTTGGCAATGAGCAGTTCTTC. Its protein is CASSRRVVGNEQFF.

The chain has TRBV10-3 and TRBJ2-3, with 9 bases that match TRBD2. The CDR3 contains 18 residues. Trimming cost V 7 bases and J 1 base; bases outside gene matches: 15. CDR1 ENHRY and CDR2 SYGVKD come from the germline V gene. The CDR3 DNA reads TGTGCCATCAAAGCGGGAGCGGGAGGTACAATGCGCACAGATACGCAGTATTTT. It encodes CAIKAGAGGTMRTDTQYF.

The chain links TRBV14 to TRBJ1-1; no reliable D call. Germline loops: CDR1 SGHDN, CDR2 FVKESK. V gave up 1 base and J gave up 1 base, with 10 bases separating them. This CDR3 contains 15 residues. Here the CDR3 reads CASSQVGSGNTEAFF. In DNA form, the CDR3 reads TGTGCCAGCAGCCAAGTGGGCAGTGGGAACACTGAAGCTTTCTTT.

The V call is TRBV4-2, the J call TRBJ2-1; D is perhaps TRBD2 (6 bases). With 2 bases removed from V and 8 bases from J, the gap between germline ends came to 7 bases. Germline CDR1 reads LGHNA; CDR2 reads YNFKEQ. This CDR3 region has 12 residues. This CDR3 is CASSQPGDEQFF. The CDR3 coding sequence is TGTGCCAGCAGCCAACCGGGGGATGAGCAGTTCTTC.

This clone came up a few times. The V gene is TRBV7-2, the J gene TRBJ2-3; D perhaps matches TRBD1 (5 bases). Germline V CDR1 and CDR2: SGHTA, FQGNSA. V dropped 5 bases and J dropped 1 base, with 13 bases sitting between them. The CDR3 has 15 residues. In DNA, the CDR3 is TGTGCCAGCAGCCCTCAGGGCACCGGCACAGATACGCAGTATTTT. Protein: CASSPQGTGTDTQYF.

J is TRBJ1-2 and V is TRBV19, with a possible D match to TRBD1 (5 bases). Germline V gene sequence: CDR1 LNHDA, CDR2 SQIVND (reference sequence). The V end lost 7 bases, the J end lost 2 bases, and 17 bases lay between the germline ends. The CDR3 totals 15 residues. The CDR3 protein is CASTGGAGPNYGYTF. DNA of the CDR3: TGTGCCAGTACCGGTGGGGCAGGGCCAAACTATGGCTACACCTTC.

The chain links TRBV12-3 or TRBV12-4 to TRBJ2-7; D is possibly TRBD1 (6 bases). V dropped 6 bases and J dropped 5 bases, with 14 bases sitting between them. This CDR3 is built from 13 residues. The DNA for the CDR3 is TGTGCCAGCAGATGGACAGAGAATAACGAGCAGTACTTC. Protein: CASRWTENNEQYF.